The source of this T cell receptor (beta chain) is a study of control samples from healthy donors and cancer patients. The CDR3 loop spans 14 amino acids. Germline CDR1 and CDR2: LGHDT and YNNKEL (reference sequence). Trimming removed 7 bases from V and 2 bases from J, with 11 bases in between. Measured with immunoSEQ multiplex PCR; TCRdb has only the in-frame clones, and not every one. In the table there are 150,000 or so clones, over 85% of which are singletons. The material sequenced was blood. V gene TRBV3-1 (or the pseudogene TRBV3-2) combines with J gene TRBJ2-2; D is perhaps TRBD2 (6 bases). The sequence was collected from a man aged 18 to 29 in good health. This CDR3 is CASKGLINTGELFF. The CDR3, as DNA: TGTGCCAGCAAGGGACTTATTAACACCGGGGAGCTGTTTTTT.